Only a few counts were recorded for the clone carrying this T cell receptor beta chain. Its antigen remains unknown. These data are taken from a study of cytomegalovirus exposure and HLA in healthy donors. Study context: In a previous analysis, 95 million to 130 million unique TCR beta sequences were found from about 190 million T cells.

The V and J ends lost 5 bases and 0 bases, in that order; junction bases with no gene match: 2. Germline CDR1 is LNHDA and CDR2 is SQIVND (reference sequence). This CDR3 is built from 14 residues. Study conclusions and caveats: The authors considered a cluster of highly shared sequence variants likely to be a sequencing artifact.

PCR primers comprised 60 Vbeta and 13 Jbeta primers. TCRdb's table, derived via immunoSEQ multiplex PCR, lists solely in-frame clones and lacks some. The sample records tens of thousands of clones, about 72% being singletons. Despite likely unrecorded immune exposures, the donors were nominally healthy at the time of sampling. The chain joins TRBV19 to TRBJ2-7, with 9 bases that match TRBD1. This receptor was taken from a man aged 40-55 years in good health and CMV-seropositive. Sequencing was done on a sample of PBMCs. CDR3 residues: CASSVTGGSYEQYF. DNA of the CDR3: TGTGCCAGTAGTGTGACAGGGGGCTCCTACGAGCAGTACTTC.